The T cell receptor beta chain described here comes from a study of T cell responses to AZD1222 COVID-19 vaccine (dated by TCRdb to about 2021). General notes on the study: A total of around 240 trial participants underwent TCR sequencing, of whom about 200 had received two doses of AZD1222 and roughly 26 had received two doses of the MenACWY control vaccine. Trial participants were enrolled by age into 18-55, 56-69 and 70-plus year subgroups, with around 150, 28 and 57 TCR-sequenced participants respectively.

The CDR3 regions of human TCRbeta chains were subjected to immunosequencing. The authors' pipeline ran thus. Repertoire TCRs were matched against a reference library of SARS-CoV-2-specific TCRs generated with the MIRA antigen-specificity platform. Breadth was defined as the fraction of unique TCRs that were SARS-CoV-2-associated. Depth was defined as the fraction of total T cells that were SARS-CoV-2-associated. Each spike-specific TCR was assigned to its reactive spike region and to a CD4 or CD8 class using the MIRA data. Log10-transformed breadth and depth values were compared by one-way ANOVA with Sidak's multiple comparisons tests. TCRdb re-hosts the immuneACCESS table, in-frame sequences only. Its copies lack some clones; in the studies checked, an unresolved V gene accounts for under half of them, and the cause for the rest is not known. Clone size and the V and J calls come from that table; the DNA yielded D and trimming. In this sample the table shows about 130,000 clones, 90% of which occur a single time. The ten largest clones represent about 4.1% of the sample.

The time point label of this sample denotes: baseline before first vaccination. What the treatment or condition label conveys for this sample: meningococcal conjugate vaccine given as trial control. Samples from vaccinated people were obtained from the UK trials COV001 and COV002, which included a single-blind randomized controlled phase 2/3 trial of AZD1222 (ChAdOx1 nCoV-19) in healthy adults. Trial participant PBMC samples were collected at day 0 and day 28 after the second dose for TCRbeta chain sequencing. Study-wide conclusions, independent of this receptor: Epitopes outside the regions mutated in the B.1.351 and B.1.1.7 variants were reportedly recognized by nearly half of the unique spike-specific TCRs. After two AZD1222 doses, both the breadth and the depth of spike-specific TCRs were significantly higher than at day 0 and than in MenACWY recipients. The vaccine-associated CD4 TCRs covered the entire spike protein, and the dominant responses fell in regions 160-218 and 743-854. Participants were mostly white British and included more females than males, and it was suggested by the authors that clonal diversity may have been underestimated. The 56-69-year group was small, and its depth increase did not reach significance, likely because of low power. Because no samples from the day 14 peak response were available, repertoires could be characterized only after the peak T cell response. Conclusions about previously exposed vaccinees are limited because only six or seven AZD1222 recipients were SARS-CoV-2 seropositive at baseline.

On this clone itself: This clone's antigen is unknown. Nothing much larger sits one base from this clone, and base qualities are not available.

The TCR originated in an adult in good health. The sample here was peripheral blood, taken on day 0 of MenACWY control vaccination.

The nucleotide sequence reads TGTGCCAGCAGTTACGGAGGGGCGCTGAGGGAGACCCAGTACTTC. Its translation reads: CASSYGGALRETQYF. The V and J genes are TRBV6-5 and TRBJ2-5; matching of 6 bases hints at TRBD2 as the D gene. The CDR3 contains 15 residues, cysteine and phenylalanine counted. Only the CDR3 portion is preserved as DNA: 45 bases, with reading frame beginning at the first base. Between the V and J ends, shortened by 2 bases and 5 bases respectively, the junction contains 15 bases. Via the germline V gene, CDR1 is MNHEY and CDR2 SVGAGI.